This entry is about one T cell receptor (beta chain). Its antigen remains unknown. The sample originates from a study of T cell repertoires in cytomegalovirus infection. Study context: CMV epitopes in the study were HLA-C-restricted (recently identified) and HLA-B-restricted (well studied). Public TCR beta signatures were indicative of both CMV infection and a matching HLA type. Study conclusions and caveats: In two of eight donors, the top clonotype was HLA-C-restricted CMV-specific. Totalled public TCR beta family frequency picked out people who carried CMV plus the relevant HLA.

Via MiXCR, TCRdb re-called the reads, giving one row per CDR3 protein. Of about 51,000 distinct CDR3 sequences in the sample, around 18% were seen once. The CDR3 covers 16 residues. The germline CDR1 and CDR2 sequences are MDHEN and SYDVKM. The germline V and J ends were trimmed by 4 bases and 5 bases, with 20 bases remaining between them. This material consisted of CD8+ T cells from cultured PBMCs, taken from culture after CMV antigen stimulation. J is TRBJ1-1 and V is TRBV28, with D uncertain. This TCR was sampled from a human donor in good health (CMV status not recorded). Some clones in this sample may be carry-over from other donors' samples. The chain's CDR3 is CASSSPRASWETEAFF. CDR3 coding DNA: TGTGCCAGCAGTTCGCCTCGGGCCTCGTGGGAGACTGAAGCTTTCTTT.